Listed below are T cell receptor beta chains from one sample, sequenced in a study of blood T cell repertoires in COVID-19. Method: immunoSEQ multiplex PCR; TCRdb's copy keeps in-frame clones and lacks some. The sample contains 150,000 to 180,000 clones, approximately 85% of which appear only once. Input material: peripheral blood. The receptors stem from a man aged 60-69 years with COVID-19, enrolled during active disease. CDR3s include the opening cysteine and the closing phenylalanine or tryptophan. Fields, in order: D gene, clone size, V gene, CDR3 protein. D genes are given only for firm matches. Where a row states a size, it is once, few, many or the class of an expanded clone; other rows omit it.

TRBD1 | NA | TRBV19 | CASNTQGAGSTEAFF
TRBD1 | NA | TRBV7-2 | CASSLTGYGYTF
NA | NA | TRBV27 | CASSLSLPSYEQYF
TRBD1 | NA | TRBV7-2 | CASSLAGTGGSGNTIYF
NA | once | TRBV2 | CASRNPGGIKTEAFF
NA | few | TRBV7-8 | CASSAAQGQPQHF
TRBD1 | NA | TRBV7-8 | CASSLQGQRTEAFF
NA | NA | TRBV25-1 | CASSRADSTDTQYF
NA | few | TRBV19 | CASRSSGRGYGYTF
NA | NA | TRBV5-1 | CASSGRTAQETQYF
NA | few | TRBV2 | CASSDQQGQPQHF
TRBD2 | NA | TRBV6-2/TRBV6-3 | CASSYVSSGGAYEQFF
NA | few | TRBV6-5 | CASSYSTTGAGELFF
NA | NA | TRBV9 | CASSVEEAVNYGYTF
NA | NA | TRBV27 | CASSSSGEGRYEQYF
NA | NA | TRBV27 | CASRGASGANVLTF
NA | NA | TRBV20-1 | CSASLYREAFF
NA | NA | TRBV19 | CASSPLGGGSLEEAFF
TRBD1 | NA | TRBV18 | CASSPGGTGGKPGEAFF
TRBD1 | NA | TRBV6-2/TRBV6-3 | CASSTGTGEAFF
NA | NA | TRBV2 | CASSEPGAETQYF
NA | NA | TRBV24-1 | CATSGWGPNTGELFF
NA | NA | TRBV5-1 | CASSLYRTNTGELFF
TRBD1 | NA | TRBV7-3 | CASSSQGGLEAFF
NA | NA | TRBV24-1 | CATTPNRVGQPQHF
TRBD1 | NA | TRBV2 | CASSSQGSGTGSGFF
TRBD1 | once | TRBV19 | CASRQGPQETQYF
TRBD1 | NA | TRBV28 | CASRTGTGGYGYTF
TRBD1 | NA | TRBV7-2 | CASSLAGSSEGQGATQYF
NA | NA | TRBV18 | CASSPVDNFSGANVLTF
NA | NA | TRBV20-1 | CSASSPGENTGELFF
NA | NA | TRBV2 | CASCREPSNQPQHF
NA | NA | TRBV7-9 | CASSLGQFGTAEAFF
NA | NA | TRBV18 | CASSPPVQIYGYTF
NA | NA | TRBV18 | CASSPPAGGETQYF
NA | once | TRBV7-2 | CASSGVGAYQPQHF
TRBD2 | NA | TRBV24-1 | CATSDPDTSVNEQFF
NA | NA | TRBV6-5 | CATSRDLSSYEQYF
NA | NA | TRBV6-4 | CASSDSAGQGRGYTF
TRBD2 | NA | TRBV9 | CASSPASGSRTEQYF
TRBD2 | NA | TRBV28 | CASSFVSGRSNEQFF
TRBD1 | NA | TRBV7-9 | CASSLDRGGETQYF
NA | NA | TRBV28 | CASSPLQGTGNTIYF
NA | NA | TRBV6-5 | CASNEGGPGYTF
NA | once | TRBV18 | CASSPPAGYEQFF
NA | NA | TRBV5-1 | CASSPGLDPINYGYTF
NA | NA | TRBV19 | CASSANQGFWGYTF
NA | NA | TRBV10-3 | CAISQDLYYGYTF